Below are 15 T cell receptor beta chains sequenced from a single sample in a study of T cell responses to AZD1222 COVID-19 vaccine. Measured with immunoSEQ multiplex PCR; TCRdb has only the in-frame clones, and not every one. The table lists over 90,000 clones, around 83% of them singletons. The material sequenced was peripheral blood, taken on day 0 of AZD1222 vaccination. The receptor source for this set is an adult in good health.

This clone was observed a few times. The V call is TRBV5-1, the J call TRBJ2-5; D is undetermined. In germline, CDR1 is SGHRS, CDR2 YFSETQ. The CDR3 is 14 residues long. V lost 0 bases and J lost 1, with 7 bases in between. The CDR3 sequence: CASSLGAGQETQYF. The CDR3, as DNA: TGCGCCAGCAGCTTGGGGGCAGGCCAAGAGACCCAGTACTTC.

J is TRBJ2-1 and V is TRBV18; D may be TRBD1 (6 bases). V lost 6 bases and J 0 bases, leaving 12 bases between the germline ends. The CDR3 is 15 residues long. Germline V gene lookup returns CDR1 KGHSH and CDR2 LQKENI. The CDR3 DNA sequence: TGTGCCAGCTCTCAACAGGGATTCTCCTACAATGAGCAGTTCTTC. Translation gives CASSQQGFSYNEQFF.

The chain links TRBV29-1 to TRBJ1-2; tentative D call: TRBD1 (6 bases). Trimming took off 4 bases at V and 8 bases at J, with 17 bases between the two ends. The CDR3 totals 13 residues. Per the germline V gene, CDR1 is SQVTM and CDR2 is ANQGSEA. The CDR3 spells CSVVRTETGGYTF. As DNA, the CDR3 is TGCAGCGTTGTGAGGACAGAGACAGGAGGCTACACCTTC.

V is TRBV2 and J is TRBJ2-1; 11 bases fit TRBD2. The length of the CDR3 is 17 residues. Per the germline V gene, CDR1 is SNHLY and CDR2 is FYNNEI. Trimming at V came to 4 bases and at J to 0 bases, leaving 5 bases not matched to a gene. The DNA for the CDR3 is TGTGCCAGCAGTGGACTAGCGGGGTCGAGCTCCTACAATGAGCAGTTCTTC. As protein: CASSGLAGSSSYNEQFF.

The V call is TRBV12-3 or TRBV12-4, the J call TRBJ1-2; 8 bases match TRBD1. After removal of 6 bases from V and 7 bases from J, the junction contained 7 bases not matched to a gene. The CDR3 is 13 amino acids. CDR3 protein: CASRAGQVGGYTF. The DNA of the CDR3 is TGTGCCAGCAGGGCGGGACAGGTGGGTGGCTACACCTTC.

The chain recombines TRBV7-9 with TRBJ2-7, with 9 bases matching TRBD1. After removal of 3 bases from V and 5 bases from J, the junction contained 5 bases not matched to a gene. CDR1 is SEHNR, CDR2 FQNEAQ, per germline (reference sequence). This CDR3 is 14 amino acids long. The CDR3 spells CASSLGQGEDEQYF. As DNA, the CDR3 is TGTGCCAGCAGCTTGGGACAGGGAGAAGACGAGCAGTACTTC.

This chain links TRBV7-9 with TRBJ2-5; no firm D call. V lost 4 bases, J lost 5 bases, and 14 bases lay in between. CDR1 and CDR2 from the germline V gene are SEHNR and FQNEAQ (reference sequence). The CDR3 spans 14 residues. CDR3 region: CASSYPGRQETQYF. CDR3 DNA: TGTGCCAGCAGCTACCCGGGCCGGCAGGAGACCCAGTACTTC.

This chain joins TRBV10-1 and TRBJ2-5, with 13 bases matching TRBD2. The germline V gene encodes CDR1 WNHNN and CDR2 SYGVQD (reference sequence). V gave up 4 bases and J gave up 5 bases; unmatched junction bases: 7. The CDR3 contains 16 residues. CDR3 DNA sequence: TGCGCCAGCAGTGGAACTAGCGGGAGGGCCAGGGAGACCCAGTACTTC. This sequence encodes CASSGTSGRARETQYF.

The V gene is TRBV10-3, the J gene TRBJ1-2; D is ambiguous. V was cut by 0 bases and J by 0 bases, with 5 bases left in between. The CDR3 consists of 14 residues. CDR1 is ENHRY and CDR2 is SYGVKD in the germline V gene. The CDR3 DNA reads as TGTGCCATCAGTGAGTCGTCAGCTAACTATGGCTACACCTTC. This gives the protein CAISESSANYGYTF.

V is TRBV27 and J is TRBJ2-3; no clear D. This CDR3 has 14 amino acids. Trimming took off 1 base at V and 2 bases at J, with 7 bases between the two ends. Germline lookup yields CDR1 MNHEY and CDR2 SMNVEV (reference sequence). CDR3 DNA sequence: TGTGCCAGCAGTTTATGGGCTACCACAGATACGCAGTATTTT. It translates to CASSLWATTDTQYF.

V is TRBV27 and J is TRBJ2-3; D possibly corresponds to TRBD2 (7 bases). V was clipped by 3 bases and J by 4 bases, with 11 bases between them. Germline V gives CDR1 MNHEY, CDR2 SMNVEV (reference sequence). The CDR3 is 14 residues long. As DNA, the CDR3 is TGTGCCAGCAGTTTTACAGGGAGGGCAGATACGCAGTATTTT. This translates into CASSFTGRADTQYF.

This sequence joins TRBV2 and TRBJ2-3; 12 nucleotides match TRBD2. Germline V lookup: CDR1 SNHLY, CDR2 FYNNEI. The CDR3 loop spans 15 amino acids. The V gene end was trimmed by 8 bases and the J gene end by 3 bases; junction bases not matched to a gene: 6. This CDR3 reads CASRGLAGPTDTQYF. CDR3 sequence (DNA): TGTGCCAGCCGTGGACTAGCGGGGCCTACAGATACGCAGTATTTT.

For the CDR3, the DNA is TGTGCCAGCAGCTTGGACTTCAACAGGGTCAGTGGAAACACCATATATTTT. This encodes CASSLDFNRVSGNTIYF. This rearrangement joins TRBV7-2 to TRBJ1-3, with D tentatively TRBD1 (6 bases). The CDR3 is 17 residues long. Germline CDR1 is SGHTA and CDR2 is FQGNSA. V was pared by 3 bases and J by 3 bases, with 18 bases between.

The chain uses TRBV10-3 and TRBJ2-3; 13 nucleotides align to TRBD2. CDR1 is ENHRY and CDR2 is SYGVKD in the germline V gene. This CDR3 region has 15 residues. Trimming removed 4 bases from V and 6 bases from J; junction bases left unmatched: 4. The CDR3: CAISGTSGSMDTQYF. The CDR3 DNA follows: TGTGCCATCAGTGGGACTAGCGGGAGCATGGATACGCAGTATTTT.

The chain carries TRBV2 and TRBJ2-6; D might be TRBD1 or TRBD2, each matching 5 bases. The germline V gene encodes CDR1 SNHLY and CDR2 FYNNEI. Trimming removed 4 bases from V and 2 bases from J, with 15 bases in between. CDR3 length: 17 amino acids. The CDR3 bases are TGTGCCAGCAGTGGGGACCCTCTCGGGACTGGGGCCAACGTCCTGACTTTC. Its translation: CASSGDPLGTGANVLTF.